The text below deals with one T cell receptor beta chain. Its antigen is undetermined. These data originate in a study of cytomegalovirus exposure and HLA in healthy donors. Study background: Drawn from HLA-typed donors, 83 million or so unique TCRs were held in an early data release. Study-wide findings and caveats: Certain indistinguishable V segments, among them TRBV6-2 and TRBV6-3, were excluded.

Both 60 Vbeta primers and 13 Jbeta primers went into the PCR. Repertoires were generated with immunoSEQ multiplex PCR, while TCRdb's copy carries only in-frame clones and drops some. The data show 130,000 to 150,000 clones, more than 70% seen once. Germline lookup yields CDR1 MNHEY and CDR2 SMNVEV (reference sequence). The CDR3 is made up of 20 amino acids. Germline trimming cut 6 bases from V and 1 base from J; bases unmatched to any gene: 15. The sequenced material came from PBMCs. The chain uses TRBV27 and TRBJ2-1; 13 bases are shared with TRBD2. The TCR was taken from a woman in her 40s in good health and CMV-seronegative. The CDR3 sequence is CASRLSLLAGGPGSYNEQFF. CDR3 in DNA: TGTGCCAGCAGGCTTTCCTTACTAGCGGGGGGGCCTGGATCCTACAATGAGCAGTTCTTC.